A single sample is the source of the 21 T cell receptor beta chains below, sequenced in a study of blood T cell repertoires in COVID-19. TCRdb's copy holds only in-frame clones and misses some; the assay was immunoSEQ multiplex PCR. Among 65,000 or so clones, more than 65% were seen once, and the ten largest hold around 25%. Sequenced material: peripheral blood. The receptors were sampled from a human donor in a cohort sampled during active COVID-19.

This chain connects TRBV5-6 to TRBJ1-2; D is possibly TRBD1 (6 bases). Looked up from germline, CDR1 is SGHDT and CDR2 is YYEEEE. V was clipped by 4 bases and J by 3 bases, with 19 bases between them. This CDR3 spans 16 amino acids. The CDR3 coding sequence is TGTGCCAGCAGCCTGGGTTTACAGGGCTCTTACTATGGCTACACCTTC. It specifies CASSLGLQGSYYGYTF.

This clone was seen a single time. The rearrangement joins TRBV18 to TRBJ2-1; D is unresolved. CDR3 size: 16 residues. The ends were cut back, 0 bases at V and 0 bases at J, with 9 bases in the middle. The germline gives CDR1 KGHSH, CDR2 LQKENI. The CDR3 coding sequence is TGTGCCAGCTCACCACCCCCCTCGAGCTCCTACAATGAGCAGTTCTTC. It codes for CASSPPPSSSYNEQFF.

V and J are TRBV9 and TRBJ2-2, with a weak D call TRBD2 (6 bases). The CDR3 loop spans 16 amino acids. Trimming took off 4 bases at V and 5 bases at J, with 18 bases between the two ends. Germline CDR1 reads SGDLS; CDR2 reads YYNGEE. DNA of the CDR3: TGTGCCAGCAGCAGACCCGGAGGGATCAAAACCGGGGAGCTGTTTTTT. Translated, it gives CASSRPGGIKTGELFF.

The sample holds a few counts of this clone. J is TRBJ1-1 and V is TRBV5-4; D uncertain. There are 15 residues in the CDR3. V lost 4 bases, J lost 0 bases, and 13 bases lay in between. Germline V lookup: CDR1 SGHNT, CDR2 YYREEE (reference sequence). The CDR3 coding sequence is TGTGCCAGCAGCCGACAAACCGTATTGAACACTGAAGCTTTCTTT. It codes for CASSRQTVLNTEAFF.

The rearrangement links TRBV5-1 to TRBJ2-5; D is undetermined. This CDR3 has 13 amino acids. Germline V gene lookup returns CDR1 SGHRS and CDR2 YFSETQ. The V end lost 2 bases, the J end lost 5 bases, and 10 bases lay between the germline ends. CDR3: CASSLQTVETQYF. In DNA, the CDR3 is TGCGCCAGCAGCTTACAAACCGTCGAGACCCAGTACTTC.

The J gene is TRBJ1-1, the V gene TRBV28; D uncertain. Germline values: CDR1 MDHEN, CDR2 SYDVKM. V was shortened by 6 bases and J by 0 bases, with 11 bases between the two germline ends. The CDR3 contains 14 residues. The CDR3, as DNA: TGTGCCAGCAGACCTGGAGTCTTGAACACTGAAGCTTTCTTT. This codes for CASRPGVLNTEAFF.

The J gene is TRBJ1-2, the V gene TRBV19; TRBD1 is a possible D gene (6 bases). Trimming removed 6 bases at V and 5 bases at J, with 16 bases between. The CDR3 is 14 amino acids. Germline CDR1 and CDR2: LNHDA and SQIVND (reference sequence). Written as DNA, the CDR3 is TGTGCCAGTAGCCTGGCGAGGCAGGGGTATGGCTACACCTTC. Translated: CASSLARQGYGYTF.

The DNA of the CDR3 is TGTGCCAGCAGTGCGGGAACTAATGAAAAACTGTTTTTT. Translating gives CASSAGTNEKLFF. The chain joins TRBV6-4 to TRBJ1-4; D is undetermined. With 4 bases removed from V and 1 base from J, the gap between germline ends came to 4 bases. Germline CDR1 reads MRHNA; CDR2 reads SNTAGT. The CDR3 spans 13 residues.

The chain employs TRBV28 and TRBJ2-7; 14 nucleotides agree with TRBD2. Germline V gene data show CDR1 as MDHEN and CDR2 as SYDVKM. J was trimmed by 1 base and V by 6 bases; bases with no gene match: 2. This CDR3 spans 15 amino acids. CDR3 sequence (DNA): TGTGCCAGCAGACGACTAGCGGGAGGGTCCTACGAGCAGTACTTC. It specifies CASRRLAGGSYEQYF.

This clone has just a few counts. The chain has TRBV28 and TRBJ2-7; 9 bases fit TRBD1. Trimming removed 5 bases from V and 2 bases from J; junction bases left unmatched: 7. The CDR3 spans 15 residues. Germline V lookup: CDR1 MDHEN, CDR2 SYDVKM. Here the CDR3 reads CASSAGTGSTYEQYF. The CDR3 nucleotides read TGTGCCAGCAGTGCCGGGACAGGGAGCACCTACGAGCAGTACTTC.

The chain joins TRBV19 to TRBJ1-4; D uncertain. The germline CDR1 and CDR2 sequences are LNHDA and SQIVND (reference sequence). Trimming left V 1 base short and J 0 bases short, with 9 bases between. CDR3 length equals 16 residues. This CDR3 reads CASSIVDFATNEKLFF. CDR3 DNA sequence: TGTGCCAGTAGTATAGTTGACTTTGCAACTAATGAAAAACTGTTTTTT.

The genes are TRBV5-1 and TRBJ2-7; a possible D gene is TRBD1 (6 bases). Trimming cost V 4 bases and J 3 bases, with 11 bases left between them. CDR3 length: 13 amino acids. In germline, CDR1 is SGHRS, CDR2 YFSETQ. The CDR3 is CASSHGQLYEQYF. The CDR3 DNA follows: TGCGCCAGCAGCCACGGACAGCTCTACGAGCAGTACTTC.

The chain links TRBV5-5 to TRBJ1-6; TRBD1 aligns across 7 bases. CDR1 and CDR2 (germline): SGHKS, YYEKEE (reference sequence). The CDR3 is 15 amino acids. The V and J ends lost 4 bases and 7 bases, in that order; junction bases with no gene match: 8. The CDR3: CASSLRQGWNSPLHF. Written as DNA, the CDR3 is TGTGCCAGCAGCCTTCGACAGGGTTGGAATTCACCCCTCCACTTT.

CDR3: CAWSVPRTSGSYEQYF. The CDR3 DNA follows: TGTGCCTGGAGTGTACCCCGGACTAGCGGGAGCTACGAGCAGTACTTC. The V gene is TRBV30, the J gene TRBJ2-7; TRBD2 aligns across 13 bases. CDR1 and CDR2 (germline): GTSNPN, SVGIG (reference sequence). This CDR3 spans 16 amino acids. Trimming took 0 bases from V and 3 from J; bases not matched to a gene: 5.

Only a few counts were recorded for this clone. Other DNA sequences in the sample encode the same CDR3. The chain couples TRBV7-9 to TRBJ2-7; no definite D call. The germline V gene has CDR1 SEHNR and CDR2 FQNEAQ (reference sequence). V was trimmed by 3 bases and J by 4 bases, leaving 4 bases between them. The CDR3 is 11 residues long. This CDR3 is CASSFTYEQYF. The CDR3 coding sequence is TGTGCCAGCAGCTTCACTTACGAGCAGTACTTC.

DNA of the CDR3: TGTGCCCGCGGGGGCCTGAATGAAAAACTGTTTTTT. Amino acids: CARGGLNEKLFF. The chain recombines TRBV30 with TRBJ1-4; D might be TRBD1 (6 bases). This CDR3 has 12 residues. Trimming removed 8 bases at V and 5 bases at J, with 12 bases between. CDR1 and CDR2 (germline): GTSNPN, SVGIG (reference sequence).

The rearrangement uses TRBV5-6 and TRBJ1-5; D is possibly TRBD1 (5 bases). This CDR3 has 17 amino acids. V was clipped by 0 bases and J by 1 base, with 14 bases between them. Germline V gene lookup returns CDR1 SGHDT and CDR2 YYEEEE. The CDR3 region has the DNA TGTGCCAGCAGCTTGGGGGGCAGCGCCGGGAGCAATCAGCCCCAGCATTTT. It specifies CASSLGGSAGSNQPQHF.

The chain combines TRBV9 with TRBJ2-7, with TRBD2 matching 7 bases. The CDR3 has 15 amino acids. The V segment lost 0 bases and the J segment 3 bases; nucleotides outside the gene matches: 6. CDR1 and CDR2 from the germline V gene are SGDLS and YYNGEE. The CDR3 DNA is TGTGCCAGCAGCGTAGTGCCGGGGGGATACTACGAGCAGTACTTC. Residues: CASSVVPGGYYEQYF.

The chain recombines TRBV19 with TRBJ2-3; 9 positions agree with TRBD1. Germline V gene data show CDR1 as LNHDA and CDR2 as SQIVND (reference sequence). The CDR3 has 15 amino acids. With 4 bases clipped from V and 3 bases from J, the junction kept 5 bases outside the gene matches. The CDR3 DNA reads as TGTGCCAGTAGTACCACAGGGGGCGGAACAGATACGCAGTATTTT. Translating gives CASSTTGGGTDTQYF. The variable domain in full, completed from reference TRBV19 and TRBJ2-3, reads DGGITQSPKYLFRKEGQNVTLSCEQNLNHDAMYWYRQDPGQGLRLIYYSQIVNDFQKGDIAEGYSVSREKKESFPLTVTSAQKNPTAFYLCASSTTGGGTDTQYFGPGTRLTVL.

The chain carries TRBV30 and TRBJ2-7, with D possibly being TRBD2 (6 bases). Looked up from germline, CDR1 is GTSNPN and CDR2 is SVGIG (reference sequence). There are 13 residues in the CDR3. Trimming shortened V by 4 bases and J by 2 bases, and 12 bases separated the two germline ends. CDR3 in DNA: TGTGCCTGGACGCTAGGGAGGCCCTACGAGCAGTACTTC. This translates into CAWTLGRPYEQYF.

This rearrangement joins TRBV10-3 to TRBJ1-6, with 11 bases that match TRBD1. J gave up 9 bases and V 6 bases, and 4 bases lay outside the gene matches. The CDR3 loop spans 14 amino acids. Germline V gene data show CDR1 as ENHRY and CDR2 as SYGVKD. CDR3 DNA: TGTGCCATCAGACCGGGACAGGGGGGTTCACCCCTCCACTTT. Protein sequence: CAIRPGQGGSPLHF.